This is a list of T cell receptor beta chains from one sample in a study of tumour-infiltrating T cells in Burkitt lymphoma. The data were produced by immunoSEQ multiplex PCR, yet TCRdb's version contains in-frame clones alone and is incomplete. Of 15,000 or so clones detected, around 30% appear once; the ten largest clones hold about 6%. The sample comprised tumor tissue. The receptor set was obtained from a human donor with diffuse large B-cell lymphoma. CDR3s include the opening cysteine and the closing phenylalanine or tryptophan. Each record gives: D gene, V gene, J gene, clone size, CDR3 protein, CDR3 DNA. D genes are given only for firm matches. The size of a clone is reported for some rows only, either as once, few or many, or as a class for expanded clones.

>.|TRBV18|TRBJ1-4|.
CASSPQGPFNEKLFF
TGTGCCAGCTCACCTCAGGGGCCCTTTAATGAAAAACTGTTTTTT
>.|TRBV29-1|TRBJ2-3|few
CSVDKGMEGRDTQYF
TGCAGCGTTGACAAGGGGATGGAGGGAAGGGATACGCAGTATTTT
>.|TRBV16|TRBJ1-3|.
CASSQSLSSGNTIYF
TGTGCCAGCAGCCAATCCCTGAGCTCTGGAAACACCATATATTTT
>.|TRBV18|TRBJ2-2|few
CASSPPGGKNTGELFF
TGTGCCAGCTCACCACCCGGCGGGAAGAACACCGGGGAGCTGTTTTTT
>TRBD1|TRBV2|TRBJ2-1|.
CASSRDSYNEQFF
TGTGCCAGCAGTCGGGACAGCTACAATGAGCAGTTCTTC
>.|TRBV19|TRBJ1-1|.
CASSVPTQRPEAFF
TGTGCCAGTAGTGTCCCGACCCAACGCCCTGAAGCTTTCTTT
>TRBD1|TRBV10-3|TRBJ2-1|few
CAIRDRENEQFF
TGTGCCATCAGAGACAGGGAGAATGAGCAGTTCTTC
>TRBD1|TRBV6-5|TRBJ1-1|few
CASIRGQGFTEAFF
TGTGCCAGCATTAGGGGACAGGGTTTTACTGAAGCTTTCTTT
>.|TRBV5-4|TRBJ1-4|once
CASSFGTTNEKLFF
TGTGCCAGCAGCTTTGGTACAACTAATGAAAAACTGTTTTTT
>.|TRBV13|TRBJ1-1|few
CASSPWTANTEAFF
TGTGCCAGCAGCCCATGGACGGCGAACACTGAAGCTTTCTTT
>.|TRBV5-4|TRBJ2-7|.
CASSFGRFPDEQYF
TGTGCCAGCAGCTTTGGGCGGTTCCCCGACGAGCAGTACTTC
>.|TRBV7-9|TRBJ1-1|.
CASSLMVPGEAFF
TGTGCCAGCAGCTTAATGGTCCCGGGTGAAGCTTTCTTT
>.|TRBV4-2|TRBJ2-3|.
CASSQVYPTDTQYF
TGTGCCAGCAGCCAAGTTTACCCCACAGATACGCAGTATTTT
>.|TRBV5-4|TRBJ2-3|.
CASSQDRRDSDTQYF
TGTGCCAGCAGCCAAGATCGACGGGACTCGGATACGCAGTATTTT
>.|TRBV21-1|TRBJ2-2|.
CARQIAGTGELFF
TGTGCCCGACAAATAGCGGGAACCGGGGAGCTGTTTTTT
>.|TRBV6-6|TRBJ2-2|.
CASSLAAELFF
TGTGCCAGCAGTTTGGCAGCGGAGCTGTTTTTT
>TRBD1|TRBV7-8|TRBJ2-7|few
CASSLGTVPYEQYF
TGTGCCAGCAGCCTCGGGACAGTCCCCTACGAGCAGTACTTC
>.|TRBV5-1|TRBJ2-3|.
CASIGDPRTDTQYF
TGCGCCAGCATCGGGGACCCCCGCACAGATACGCAGTATTTT
>TRBD2|TRBV6-5|TRBJ2-1|few
CASSWTSGRDNEQFF
TGTGCCAGCAGTTGGACTAGCGGGAGGGACAATGAGCAGTTCTTC
>.|TRBV19|TRBJ2-5|few
CASSWGGEETQYF
TGTGCCAGTAGTTGGGGGGGCGAGGAGACCCAGTACTTC
>.|TRBV2|TRBJ1-2|few
CATNGDHYGYTF
TGTGCCACCAATGGGGACCACTATGGCTACACCTTC
>TRBD2|TRBV13|TRBJ2-7|.
CASSAGLAANYEQYF
TGTGCCAGCAGCGCCGGACTAGCGGCCAACTACGAGCAGTACTTC
>.|TRBV4-2|TRBJ2-3|.
CASSDDFYTQYF
TGTGCCAGCAGCGACGACTTTTATACGCAGTATTTT
>TRBD1|TRBV7-9|TRBJ1-5|.
CASSSQGANQPQHF
TGTGCCAGCAGCTCACAGGGGGCAAATCAGCCCCAGCATTTT
>.|TRBV2|TRBJ1-1|.
CANQDSQNTEAFF
TGTGCCAACCAGGACAGCCAGAACACTGAAGCTTTCTTT
>TRBD1|TRBV6-5|TRBJ2-1|few
CASSYSRTGPNNEQFF
TGTGCCAGCAGTTACTCTCGGACAGGGCCTAACAATGAGCAGTTCTTC
>TRBD1|TRBV9|TRBJ1-2|.
CASSRPSTGEFNYGYTF
TGTGCCAGCAGCCGCCCCTCAACAGGGGAATTTAACTATGGCTACACCTTC
>TRBD1|TRBV6-4|TRBJ1-5|.
CASILQGIGNQPQHF
TGTGCCAGCATCCTACAGGGGATTGGCAATCAGCCCCAGCATTTT
>.|TRBV11-2|TRBJ1-3|.
CASSFAMDSGNTIYF
TGTGCCAGCAGCTTCGCAATGGACTCTGGAAACACCATATATTTT
>TRBD1|TRBV5-1|TRBJ2-2|.
CASSRDGQANTGELFF
TGCGCCAGCAGCAGGGACGGACAGGCTAACACCGGGGAGCTGTTTTTT
>.|TRBV9|TRBJ1-1|.
CASSVDGGNTEAFF
TGTGCCAGCAGCGTAGATGGAGGGAACACTGAAGCTTTCTTT
>.|TRBV25-1|TRBJ1-5|few
CASSESEGWQPQHF
TGTGCCAGCAGTGAATCTGAGGGGTGGCAGCCCCAGCATTTT
>TRBD1|TRBV4-2|TRBJ1-4|.
CASSLLLTGEGEKLFF
TGTGCCAGCAGCCTCCTGCTGACAGGGGAGGGGGAAAAACTGTTTTTT
>.|TRBV5-6|TRBJ1-1|few
CASSYKSRTDTEAFF
TGTGCCAGCAGCTACAAAAGTCGGACAGACACTGAAGCTTTCTTT
>TRBD2|TRBV2|TRBJ2-3|.
CASSPGTFVLAGVGDTQYF
TGTGCCAGCAGTCCCGGGACCTTCGTACTAGCGGGAGTTGGAGATACGCAGTATTTT
>.|TRBV5-3|TRBJ1-2|few
CARSLEGSLGGAYGYTF
TGTGCCAGAAGCTTGGAAGGGAGCTTGGGGGGAGCATATGGCTACACCTTC
>.|TRBV19|TRBJ2-6|.
CASNIGLSGANVLTF
TGTGCCAGTAATATAGGTCTCTCTGGGGCCAACGTCCTGACTTTC
>.|TRBV19|TRBJ2-5|.
CASSKGQETQYF
TGTGCCAGTAGTAAAGGGCAAGAGACCCAGTACTTC
>.|TRBV5-6|TRBJ2-1|few
CASSLGTPANEQFF
TGTGCCAGCAGCTTAGGGACCCCCGCCAATGAGCAGTTCTTC
>TRBD2|TRBV30|TRBJ2-2|.
CAWSVLLAGDGGELFF
TGTGCCTGGAGTGTACTACTAGCGGGAGACGGCGGGGAGCTGTTTTTT
>.|TRBV25-1|TRBJ2-2|.
CASSDRGTGELFF
TGTGCCAGCAGTGACAGGGGCACCGGGGAGCTGTTTTTT
>TRBD2|TRBV28|TRBJ2-1|.
CASSISGRGNEQFF
TGTGCCAGCAGTATAAGCGGGAGGGGTAATGAGCAGTTCTTC
>.|TRBV6-4|TRBJ1-2|.
CASSIRGGHLYVKGYTF
TGTGCCAGCAGTATTCGGGGGGGCCACCTTTACGTTAAGGGCTACACCTTC
>.|TRBV28|TRBJ2-7|.
CASMKGLSYEQYF
TGTGCCAGCATGAAGGGGCTTTCCTACGAGCAGTACTTC
>.|TRBV29-1|TRBJ2-5|.
CSVAWETQYF
TGCAGCGTTGCATGGGAGACCCAGTACTTC
>.|TRBV7-9|TRBJ1-1|medium-sized
CASRPKFLGTEAFF
TGTGCCAGCAGACCAAAGTTTCTCGGCACTGAAGCTTTCTTT
>TRBD1|TRBV19|TRBJ1-1|.
CASSIQTGVGNTEAFF
TGTGCCAGTAGTATTCAGACAGGGGTGGGGAACACTGAAGCTTTCTTT
>.|TRBV9|TRBJ2-7|few
CASSVAAGTYEQYF
TGTGCCAGCAGCGTCGCCGCAGGCACCTACGAGCAGTACTTC
>.|TRBV7-8|TRBJ2-7|.
CASSLAGANYEQYF
TGTGCCAGCAGCTTAGCGGGGGCGAACTACGAGCAGTACTTT
>.|TRBV7-9|TRBJ2-6|.
CASSSTGTGANVLTF
TGTGCCAGCAGCTCCACAGGGACTGGGGCTAACGTCCTGACTTTC
>.|TRBV5-1|TRBJ1-2|.
CASSFGDEAASNYGYTF
TGCGCCAGCAGTTTCGGGGACGAGGCTGCGTCTAACTATGGCTACACCTTC
>.|TRBV18|TRBJ1-2|few
CASSPLTPDTGSNYGYTF
TGTGCCAGCTCACCGCTAACCCCGGACACAGGTTCCAACTATGGCTACACCTTC
>.|TRBV6-1|TRBJ1-1|few
CASSTVENTEAFF
TGTGCCAGCAGTACAGTGGAGAACACTGAAGCTTTCTTT
>.|TRBV6-5|TRBJ2-1|.
CASSYTRGNEQFF
TGTGCCAGCAGTTACACCCGGGGCAATGAGCAGTTCTTC
>TRBD2|TRBV27|TRBJ2-7|.
CASGGGGSGNEQYF
TGTGCCAGCGGAGGAGGCGGGAGTGGCAACGAGCAGTACTTC
>.|TRBV15|TRBJ1-5|once
CATSPTGGNQPQHF
TGTGCCACCAGCCCAACAGGCGGCAATCAGCCCCAGCATTTT
>.|TRBV7-2|TRBJ2-3|few
CASSPGPMGTQYF
TGTGCCAGCAGCCCCGGGCCCATGGGGACGCAGTATTTT
>TRBD2|TRBV5-6|TRBJ2-5|.
CASSWGLAGTQETQYF
TGTGCCAGCAGCTGGGGACTAGCGGGTACCCAAGAGACCCAGTACTTC
>TRBD2|TRBV9|TRBJ2-3|few
CASSVDSSSGSTDTQYF
TGTGCCAGCAGCGTAGATTCGTCTAGCGGGAGCACAGATACGCAGTATTTT